A single sample is the source of the 15 T cell receptor beta chains below, sequenced in a study of radiotherapy plus CTLA-4 blockade in lung cancer. Clones were read by immunoSEQ multiplex PCR, and TCRdb kept only the in-frame ones, dropping some. The repertoire holds 20,000 to 30,000 clones, with approximately 77% as singletons. The sequences come from peripheral blood, collected from a patient treated with radiotherapy plus ipilimumab. The receptors stem from a human donor with non-small cell lung cancer that progressed on radiotherapy plus ipilimumab.

V gene TRBV2 combines with J gene TRBJ2-7; D ambiguous. The CDR3 runs to 12 residues. CDR1 and CDR2 from the germline V gene are SNHLY and FYNNEI. Trimming stripped 7 bases from V and 0 bases from J, with 7 bases between. The CDR3 spells CASTPSSYEQYF. The CDR3 nucleotides are TGTGCCAGCACCCCGAGCTCCTACGAGCAGTACTTC.

V is TRBV5-4 and J is TRBJ2-6; D assignment may be TRBD1 or TRBD2 (5 bases each). This CDR3 contains 17 residues. Per the germline V gene, CDR1 is SGHNT and CDR2 is YYREEE (reference sequence). Trimming removed 0 bases at V and 1 base at J, with 11 bases between. CDR3 sequence reads: CASSLAGPLSGANVLTF. Here the CDR3 DNA reads TGTGCCAGCAGCTTGGCGGGACCCCTATCTGGGGCCAACGTCCTGACTTTC.

V is TRBV5-1 and J is TRBJ2-7; D not resolved. The length of the CDR3 is 12 residues. Trimming stripped 0 bases from V and 6 bases from J, with 7 bases between. Germline CDR1 and CDR2: SGHRS and YFSETQ. CDR3 DNA: TGCGCCAGCAGCTTGGAGGTCGGCGAGCAGTACTTC. Amino acid sequence: CASSLEVGEQYF. Based on the CDR3 plus reference TRBV5-1 and TRBJ2-7, the full variable domain is KAGVTQTPRYLIKTRGQQVTLSCSPISGHRSVSWYQQTPGQGLQFLFEYFSETQRNKGNFPGRFSGRQFSNSRSEMNVSTLELGDSALYLCASSLEVGEQYFGPGTRLTVT.

This clone was detected a few times. This sequence joins TRBV29-1 and TRBJ2-1; 10 bases map to TRBD1. Per germline, CDR1 SQVTM and CDR2 ANQGSEA. This CDR3 region has 12 residues. The CDR3, as DNA: TGCGGCGCCGGGACAGGGGTAGATGAGCAGTTCTTC. Translated, it gives CGAGTGVDEQFF.

This clone was found once. The J gene is TRBJ2-1, the V gene TRBV27; 13 positions match TRBD2. The CDR3 length is 15 residues. Trimming cost V 5 bases and J 9 bases; bases outside gene matches: 7. CDR1 and CDR2 (germline): MNHEY, SMNVEV (reference sequence). The CDR3 sequence is CASSHGTSGIVEQFF. In DNA, the CDR3 is TGTGCCAGCAGTCACGGGACTAGCGGGATTGTTGAGCAGTTCTTC.

This chain connects TRBV18 to TRBJ1-4; D is undetermined. Trimming shortened V by 0 bases and J by 0 bases, and 5 bases separated the two germline ends. This CDR3 contains 15 residues. Per germline, CDR1 KGHSH and CDR2 LQKENI. In nucleotides, the CDR3 is TGTGCCAGCTCACCACCGACGGCAACTAATGAAAAACTGTTTTTT. Its protein is CASSPPTATNEKLFF.

The rearrangement uses TRBV7-2 and TRBJ1-3, with TRBD1 identical over 8 bases. Per the germline V gene, CDR1 is SGHTA and CDR2 is FQGNSA. V lost 5 bases and J lost 6; bases outside the gene matches: 9. The CDR3 contains 15 residues. This CDR3 is CASSPRQGMENTIYF. CDR3 coding DNA: TGTGCCAGCAGCCCTCGACAGGGGATGGAAAACACCATATATTTT.

The rearrangement links TRBV29-1 to TRBJ2-3, with TRBD1 matching over 9 bases. Germline V CDR1 and CDR2: SQVTM, ANQGSEA. V gave up 6 bases and J gave up 0 bases; unmatched junction bases: 4. The CDR3 is 14 amino acids. The CDR3 DNA reads TGCAGCGTCCCGGGACAGGGAAGCACAGATACGCAGTATTTT. This translates into CSVPGQGSTDTQYF.

The chain joins TRBV4-2 to TRBJ1-2; D is undetermined. V shed 2 bases and J shed 0 bases, with 7 bases lying between them. CDR1 and CDR2 (germline): LGHNA, YNFKEQ. This CDR3 has 14 residues. The CDR3 nucleotides are TGTGCCAGCAGCCAATACGACGCTAACTATGGCTACACCTTC. This encodes CASSQYDANYGYTF.

This clone was seen a single time. The chain links TRBV6-1 to TRBJ1-2; D gene uncertain. This CDR3 spans 15 amino acids. Germline values: CDR1 MNHNS, CDR2 SASEGT. V was clipped by 6 bases and J by 4 bases, with 18 bases between them. The CDR3 is CASSTEGGQIYGYTF. The DNA for the CDR3 is TGTGCCAGCAGCACCGAGGGAGGGCAGATCTATGGCTACACCTTC.

The rearrangement joins TRBV29-1 to TRBJ1-3; 9 nucleotides line up with TRBD1. Trimming took 6 bases from V and 0 from J; bases not matched to a gene: 6. The CDR3 extends over 15 amino acids. Germline CDR1 and CDR2: SQVTM and ANQGSEA. The CDR3 here is CSVQQGANSGNTIYF. CDR3 coding DNA: TGCAGCGTACAACAGGGGGCGAACTCTGGAAACACCATATATTTT.

A single count supports this clone. V usage is TRBV28 and J usage is TRBJ2-7; no definite D call. Germline CDR1 reads MDHEN; CDR2 reads SYDVKM. CDR3 length: 11 amino acids. Trimming took 6 bases from V and 7 from J, leaving 10 bases between them. CDR3 in amino acids: CASSQDGEQYF. In DNA form, the CDR3 reads TGTGCCAGCAGCCAAGATGGGGAGCAGTACTTC.

V is TRBV4-1 and J is TRBJ2-4; D remains ambiguous. This CDR3 contains 17 residues. CDR1 and CDR2 from the germline V gene are MGHRA and YSYEKL. The germline V and J ends were trimmed by 0 bases and 0 bases, with 12 bases remaining between them. In nucleotides, the CDR3 is TGCGCCAGCAGCCAAGATAGGGCCACCCCAGCCAAAAACATTCAGTACTTC. Translating it yields CASSQDRATPAKNIQYF.

V is TRBV11-3 and J is TRBJ1-1, with D uncertain. Trimming took off 1 base at V and 5 bases at J, with 5 bases between the two ends. Germline CDR1 SGHNT, CDR2 YENEEA. This CDR3 is 12 amino acids long. The CDR3 coding sequence is TGTGCCAGCAGCTTAGGGCCGACTGAAGCTTTCTTT. Translated, it gives CASSLGPTEAFF.

The CDR3: CASSLLSGTYDNEQFF. CDR3 sequence (DNA): TGTGCCAGCAGCTTACTATCCGGGACATACGACAATGAGCAGTTCTTC. The V and J genes are TRBV7-8 and TRBJ2-1; D might be TRBD1 (6 bases). Germline CDR1 is SGHVS and CDR2 is FQNEAQ. CDR3 size: 16 residues. V was clipped by 2 bases and J by 5 bases, with 16 bases between them.